This is a list of T cell receptor beta chains from one sample in a study of blood T cells in healthy people across ages. TCRdb redid the calling of the 5' RACE reads with MiXCR, one entry per CDR3 protein. Counted here are over 700,000 distinct CDR3 sequences, roughly 25% occurring once; the ten biggest clones make up more than 8%. The same data also contributed to another study, on T cells of mothers and their children.

Material: blood. These receptors originate from a boy aged 5-17 years in good health. Both conserved end residues are part of each CDR3. The order of the fields is J gene, clone size, V gene, D gene, CDR3 DNA, CDR3 protein. A D gene is named only where the DNA matches it firmly. Some rows have no size entry. The others give once, few or many, or a class for an expanded clone.

>TRBJ2-4|-|TRBV28|-
TGTGCCAGCAGCCGACCGACACTAGCCAAAAACATTCAGTACTTC
CASSRPTLAKNIQYF
>TRBJ2-7|-|TRBV12-5|-
TGTGCTAGTGGTTGGGGGCAGAACTACGAGCAGTACTTC
CASGWGQNYEQYF
>TRBJ2-7|-|TRBV28|TRBD1
TGTGCCGGCAGTCCACATTCGACAGGGACCTACGAGCAGTACTTC
CAGSPHSTGTYEQYF
>TRBJ2-7|-|TRBV28|-
TGTGCCAGCACCTGGGGGGCAGTATCCTACGAGCAGTACTTC
CASTWGAVSYEQYF
>TRBJ2-2|-|TRBV2|TRBD2
TGTGCCCATAGGCCGGGGAGGGCCGGGGAGCTGTTTTTT
CAHRPGRAGELFF
>TRBJ2-1|few|TRBV6-4|TRBD2
TGTGCCAGCAGTGACGCACAACCCGGTTTAGCGGGGGGGCACTACAATGAGCAGTTCTTC
CASSDAQPGLAGGHYNEQFF
>TRBJ2-3|few|TRBV5-5|-
TGTGCCAGCAGTTCGGGGATGGGCACAGATACGCAGTATTTT
CASSSGMGTDTQYF
>TRBJ1-3|-|TRBV2|-
TGTGCCAGCACACCCACAGGCATGGCTGGAAACACCATATATTTT
CASTPTGMAGNTIYF
>TRBJ2-4|-|TRBV4-3|TRBD2
TGCGCCAGCAGCCAAGATCGCCTAGCGGTAGCCAAAAACATTCAGTACTTC
CASSQDRLAVAKNIQYF
>TRBJ2-3|-|TRBV9|TRBD2
TGTGCCAGCAGTAATAGCGGGAGCATTGATACGCAGTATTTT
CASSNSGSIDTQYF
>TRBJ1-1|few|TRBV29-1|-
TGCAGCGTTGTGGGGGGGATCCCTGAAGCTTTCTTT
CSVVGGIPEAFF
>TRBJ2-7|few|TRBV9|-
TGTGCCAGCAGCGGATCCGGGACGCGTGAGGGCGAGCAGTACTTC
CASSGSGTREGEQYF
>TRBJ2-4|-|TRBV7-2|-
TGTGCCAGCAGCTTAGGGGGGGACAGAATCAAAAACATTCAGTACTTC
CASSLGGDRIKNIQYF
>TRBJ2-4|few|TRBV29-1|TRBD1
TGCAGCGTTGTACCAGGGACAGGGGGCCTGTTGTCCAAAAACATTCAGTACTTC
CSVVPGTGGLLSKNIQYF
>TRBJ2-2|few|TRBV28|-
TGTGCCAGCAGTTTTTTGGTTCCAGGCACCGGGGAGCTGTTTTTT
CASSFLVPGTGELFF
>TRBJ2-4|-|TRBV11-2|TRBD1
TGTGCCAGCAGCTTACGAGACAGGGGGGACATTCAGTACTTC
CASSLRDRGDIQYF
>TRBJ2-7|few|TRBV20-1|TRBD2
TGCAGTGCTAGAAATAGCGGGGGACACTCCTACGAGCAGTACTTC
CSARNSGGHSYEQYF
>TRBJ2-5|many|TRBV10-3|TRBD2
TGTGCCGCCGGACAGGCGACTAGCGGGGGGGGAGCTGAGACCCAGTACTTC
CAAGQATSGGGAETQYF
>TRBJ1-4|-|TRBV4-1|-
TGCGCCAGCAACCAAGGAGGGTCTAATGAAAAACTGTTTTTT
CASNQGGSNEKLFF
>TRBJ2-1|few|TRBV28|-
TGTGCCAGCAACTTCCGAGGGGACAATGAGCAGTTCTTC
CASNFRGDNEQFF
>TRBJ2-2|few|TRBV7-9|-
TGTGCCAGCAGGGGGGGTTACAGGAACGGCACCGGGGAGCTGTTTTTT
CASRGGYRNGTGELFF
>TRBJ2-5|-|TRBV29-1|TRBD2
TGCAGCCCTTGGCTTGCGGGAGAGGGAGAGACCCAGTACTTC
CSPWLAGEGETQYF
>TRBJ2-5|-|TRBV24-1|-
TGTGCCACCAGTGAACCGGGACTCCCAGAGACCCAGTACTTC
CATSEPGLPETQYF
>TRBJ2-1|-|TRBV29-1|TRBD2
TGCAGCGGGGGACTAGCGGGGTCCCTCGAGCAGTTCTTC
CSGGLAGSLEQFF
>TRBJ2-2|-|TRBV10-3|-
TGTGCCATCAGTAGGTACGGGAAGGGGACGAACACCGGGGAGCTGTTTTTT
CAISRYGKGTNTGELFF
>TRBJ1-4|-|TRBV25-1|-
TGTGCCAGCAGTGTGGGGGCGCGAGGGCTGACTAATGAAAAACTGTTTTTT
CASSVGARGLTNEKLFF
>TRBJ2-5|-|TRBV7-8|-
TGTGCCAGCGCAAAATTAGGGGGTGGTGGAGAGACCCAGTACTTC
CASAKLGGGGETQYF
>TRBJ2-4|few|TRBV3-1|-
TGTGCCAGCAGCCATATGGGAGGGGGGCTCAAAAACATTCAGTACTTC
CASSHMGGGLKNIQYF
>TRBJ1-1|-|TRBV6-1|-
TGTGCCAGCAGTGAAGCGCCGCAGGAACGGAACACTGAAGCTTTCTTT
CASSEAPQERNTEAFF
>TRBJ2-7|few|TRBV12-3/TRBV12-4|TRBD1
TGTGCCAGCAGGGTCCGGGACAGGGGCTACGAGCAGTACTTC
CASRVRDRGYEQYF
>TRBJ1-1|few|TRBV14|-
TGTGCCAGCAGCCAAGAATGGGCGGACACTGAAGCTTTCTTT
CASSQEWADTEAFF
>TRBJ2-7|few|TRBV7-2|-
TGTGCCAGCAGCTTAGACAGGGCCCTACGCGAGCAGTACTTC
CASSLDRALREQYF
>TRBJ2-7|-|TRBV3-1|TRBD2
TGTGCCAGCAGCCAAGTCTCTAGCGGTTTCTACGAGCAGTACTTC
CASSQVSSGFYEQYF
>TRBJ2-1|once|TRBV11-1|TRBD2
TGTGCCAGCAGCGGGGAGGGCGGACGATACAATGAGCAGTTCTTC
CASSGEGGRYNEQFF
>TRBJ2-7|-|TRBV7-9|-
TGTGCCAGCAGCTTAGGGATGGGCGGCCAAGCTGGGGAGCAGTACTTC
CASSLGMGGQAGEQYF
>TRBJ1-6|once|TRBV2|-
TGTGCCAGCAGTGAAAGGGTTGGCGATTCACCCCTCCACTTT
CASSERVGDSPLHF
>TRBJ1-6|-|TRBV6-5|-
TGTGCCAGCACTCTCGAGTCGGGGGCTGGTTCACCCCTCCACTTT
CASTLESGAGSPLHF
>TRBJ2-3|-|TRBV6-5|-
TGTGCCAGCAGCCTTAACGGACTGGGGAGCCTCCGCACAGATACGCAGTATTTT
CASSLNGLGSLRTDTQYF
>TRBJ2-1|-|TRBV4-3|TRBD2
TGCGCCAGCAGCCAAGATATACTAGCGGACAATGAGCGGTTCTTC
CASSQDILADNERFF